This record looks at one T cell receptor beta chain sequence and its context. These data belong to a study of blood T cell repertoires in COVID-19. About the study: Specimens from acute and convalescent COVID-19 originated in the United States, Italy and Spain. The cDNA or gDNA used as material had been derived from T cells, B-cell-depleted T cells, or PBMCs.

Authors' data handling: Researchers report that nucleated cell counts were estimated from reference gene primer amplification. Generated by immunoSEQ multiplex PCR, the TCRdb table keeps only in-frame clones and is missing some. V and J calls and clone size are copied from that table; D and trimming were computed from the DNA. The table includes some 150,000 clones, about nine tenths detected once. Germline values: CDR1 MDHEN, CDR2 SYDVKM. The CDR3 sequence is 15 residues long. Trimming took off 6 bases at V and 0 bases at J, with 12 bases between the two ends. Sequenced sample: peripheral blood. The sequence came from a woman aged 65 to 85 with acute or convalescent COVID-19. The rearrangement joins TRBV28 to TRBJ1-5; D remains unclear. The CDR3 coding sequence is TGTGCCAGCAGCGGCACAACAGTTAGCAATCAGCCCCAGCATTTT. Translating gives CASSGTTVSNQPQHF.